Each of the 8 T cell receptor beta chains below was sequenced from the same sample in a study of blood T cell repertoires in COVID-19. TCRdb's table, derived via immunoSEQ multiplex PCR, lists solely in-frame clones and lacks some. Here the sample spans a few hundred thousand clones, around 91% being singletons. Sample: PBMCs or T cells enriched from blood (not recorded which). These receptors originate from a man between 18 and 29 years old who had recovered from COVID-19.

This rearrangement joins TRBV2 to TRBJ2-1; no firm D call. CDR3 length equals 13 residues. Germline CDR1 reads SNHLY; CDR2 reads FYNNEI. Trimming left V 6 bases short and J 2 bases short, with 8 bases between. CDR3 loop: CASRVSPYNEQFF. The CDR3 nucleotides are TGTGCCAGCAGGGTAAGCCCCTACAATGAGCAGTTCTTC.

In DNA form, the CDR3 reads TGTGCCAGTAAAACAGGGATCTATGGCTACACCTTC. Its protein product is CASKTGIYGYTF. This chain joins TRBV19 and TRBJ1-2; D is perhaps TRBD1 (6 bases). The CDR3 has 12 residues. Germline assignment: CDR1 LNHDA and CDR2 SQIVND (reference sequence). Trimming removed 7 bases at V and 4 bases at J, with 10 bases between.

The CDR3 is CASSFPNTEAFF. The CDR3 DNA reads TGCGCCAGCAGCTTCCCAAACACTGAAGCTTTCTTT. V and J are TRBV5-1 and TRBJ1-1; D is ambiguous. The V end lost 2 bases, the J end lost 2 bases, and 4 bases lay between the germline ends. CDR3 length equals 12 residues. The germline V gene has CDR1 SGHRS and CDR2 YFSETQ.

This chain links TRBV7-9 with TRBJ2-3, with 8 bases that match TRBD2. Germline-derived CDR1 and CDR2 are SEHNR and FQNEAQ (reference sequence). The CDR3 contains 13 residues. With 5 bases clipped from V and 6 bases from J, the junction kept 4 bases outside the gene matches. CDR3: CASSQTSVDTQYF. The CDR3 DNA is TGTGCCAGCAGCCAGACTAGCGTCGATACGCAGTATTTT.

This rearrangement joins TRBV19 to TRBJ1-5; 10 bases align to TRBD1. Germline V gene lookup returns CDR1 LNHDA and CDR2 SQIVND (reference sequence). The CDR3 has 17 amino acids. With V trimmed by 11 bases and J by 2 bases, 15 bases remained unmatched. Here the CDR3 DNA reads TGTGCCTGTTACGGGACAGGGGATAGATATGGCAATCAGCCCCAGCATTTT. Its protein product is CACYGTGDRYGNQPQHF.

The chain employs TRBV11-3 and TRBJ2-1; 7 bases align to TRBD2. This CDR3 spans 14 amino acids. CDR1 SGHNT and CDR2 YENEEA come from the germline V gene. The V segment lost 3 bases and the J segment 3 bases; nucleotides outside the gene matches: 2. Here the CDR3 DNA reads TGTGCCAGCAGCTTTCGGGGGGACTACAATGAGCAGTTCTTC. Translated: CASSFRGDYNEQFF.

Here the CDR3 DNA reads TGTGCCAGCAGCCAATTTGCAGGGGCTGTGGGCTACACCTTC. Amino acids: CASSQFAGAVGYTF. The chain employs TRBV16 and TRBJ1-2; possible D gene TRBD1, 6 bases. Germline V gene sequence: CDR1 KGHSY, CDR2 FQNENV. V lost 1 base, J lost 8 bases, and 14 bases lay in between. The CDR3 covers 14 residues.

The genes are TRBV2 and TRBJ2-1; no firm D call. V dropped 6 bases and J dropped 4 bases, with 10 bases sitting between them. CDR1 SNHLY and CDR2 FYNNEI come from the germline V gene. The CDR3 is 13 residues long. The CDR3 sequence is CASSGQEYNEQFF. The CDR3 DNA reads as TGTGCCAGCAGCGGCCAGGAATACAATGAGCAGTTCTTC.